The 27 T cell receptor beta chains reported below all come from one sample, sequenced in a study of blood T cell repertoires in COVID-19. The protocol was immunoSEQ multiplex PCR, while the TCRdb copy is restricted to in-frame clones and leaves out a portion. The table has about 63,000 clones, roughly 80% seen once. Input material: PBMCs or T cells enriched from blood (not recorded which). These receptors all stem from a woman aged 40 to 50 with acute COVID-19.

The chain's CDR3 is CASSKRSGTGSYNEQFF. CDR3 coding DNA: TGTGCCAGTAGTAAACGTTCCGGGACAGGCTCCTACAATGAGCAGTTCTTC. V gene TRBV19 combines with J gene TRBJ2-1, with TRBD1 identical over 8 bases. This CDR3 is 17 amino acids long. J gave up 0 bases and V 4 bases, and 8 bases lay outside the gene matches. Germline V gene sequence: CDR1 LNHDA, CDR2 SQIVND (reference sequence).

J is TRBJ2-5 and V is TRBV4-1; TRBD2 agrees at 10 bases. V lost 1 base to trimming and J lost 5 bases; unmatched junction nucleotides: 10. Germline assignment: CDR1 MGHRA and CDR2 YSYEKL. The length of the CDR3 is 17 residues. The CDR3 spells CASSQVGVAGGLETQYF. Here the CDR3 DNA reads TGCGCCAGCAGCCAAGTCGGGGTAGCGGGGGGTCTGGAGACCCAGTACTTC.

Notes on this clone: At one end the junction does not follow the germline gene, possibly because of a read error. This chain links TRBV6-1 with TRBJ1-2; maybe TRBD1 (6 bases). Germline V lookup: CDR1 MNHNS, CDR2 SASEGT. This CDR3 contains 15 residues. Here the CDR3 reads CACSEQGNNPYGYTF. In DNA, the CDR3 is TGTGCCTGCAGTGAACAGGGTAATAACCCATATGGCTACACCTTC.

In its sample, this clone was seen once. The J gene is TRBJ2-1, the V gene TRBV12-3 or TRBV12-4, with 8 nucleotides matching TRBD1. The V gene end was trimmed by 1 base and the J gene end by 15 bases; junction bases not matched to a gene: 2. The CDR3 consists of 11 residues. The CDR3 sequence is CASSLVGQGFF. CDR3 nucleotides: TGTGCCAGCAGTTTAGTAGGACAGGGGTTCTTC.

V usage is TRBV15 and J usage is TRBJ2-5; 9 nucleotides align to TRBD2. Trimming removed 4 bases from V and 4 bases from J; junction bases left unmatched: 4. Germline CDR1 is LNHNV and CDR2 is YYDKDF (reference sequence). This CDR3 is 14 amino acids long. The DNA of the CDR3 is TGTGCCACCAGCAAGCGACTAGCGGCAGAGACCCAGTACTTC. Translating it yields CATSKRLAAETQYF.

This clone was detected a few times. J is TRBJ2-1 and V is TRBV27; TRBD2 agrees at 10 bases. CDR3 size: 14 residues. Germline lookup yields CDR1 MNHEY and CDR2 SMNVEV (reference sequence). J was trimmed by 6 bases and V by 6 bases; bases with no gene match: 5. CDR3 in DNA: TGTGCCAGCAGCCTCGGACTAGCGGCCAATGAGCAGTTCTTC. Translation gives CASSLGLAANEQFF.

The genes are TRBV5-4 and TRBJ2-7; maybe TRBD2 (6 bases). V was pared by 2 bases and J by 5 bases, with 17 bases between. Germline V gives CDR1 SGHNT, CDR2 YYREEE (reference sequence). CDR3 length: 15 amino acids. This CDR3 reads CASSFVGGVVDEQYV. Written as DNA, the CDR3 is TGTGCCAGCAGCTTCGTCGGAGGGGTGGTCGACGAGCAGTACGTC.

In its sample, this clone ranks as medium-sized (0.01 to 0.1%). This chain links TRBV5-4 with TRBJ1-1; possibly TRBD1 for D (6 bases). The CDR3 consists of 14 residues. V was cut by 4 bases and J by 4 bases, with 14 bases left in between. Germline V gene lookup returns CDR1 SGHNT and CDR2 YYREEE (reference sequence). CDR3 amino acids: CASSIRGPGTEAFF. Here the CDR3 DNA reads TGTGCCAGCAGCATCAGGGGCCCGGGCACTGAAGCTTTCTTT.

The DNA of the CDR3 is TGTGCCAGCAGCCCGCGGACAGGGGGCTACGCCACTGAAGCTTTCTTT. Translating gives CASSPRTGGYATEAFF. The chain carries TRBV3-1 (or the pseudogene TRBV3-2) and TRBJ1-1, with 11 bases that match TRBD1. Losses at the gene ends were 4 bases for V and 4 bases for J; bases not matched to a gene: 8. Germline-derived CDR1 and CDR2 are LGHDT and YNNKEL (reference sequence). The CDR3 has 16 amino acids.

The gene calls are TRBV28 and TRBJ2-7; TRBD1 matches at 12 bases. The germline gives CDR1 MDHEN, CDR2 SYDVKM. CDR3 length: 15 amino acids. The ends lost 7 bases at V and 8 bases at J; junction bases unmatched: 12. The CDR3 reads CASISLGTGGTKQYV. The DNA for the CDR3 is TGTGCCAGCATTTCCTTAGGGACAGGGGGCACCAAGCAGTACGTC.

The genes are TRBV27 and TRBJ2-2; 7 bases agree with TRBD1. CDR3 length equals 15 residues. J gave up 3 bases and V 5 bases, and 6 bases lay outside the gene matches. Germline assignment: CDR1 MNHEY and CDR2 SMNVEV (reference sequence). The CDR3 region has the DNA TGTGCCAGCAGTCTCGGCAGGGGGTACACCGGGGAGCTGTTTTTT. Translation: CASSLGRGYTGELFF.

This clone has more than one count but fewer than ten. The chain employs TRBV10-3 and TRBJ2-6; 13 bases map to TRBD2. This CDR3 contains 17 residues. The trim removed 10 bases at V and 0 bases at J, leaving 6 bases unmatched. Germline assignment: CDR1 ENHRY and CDR2 SYGVKD. The CDR3 protein is CATTSGGTVSGANVLTF. CDR3 nucleotide sequence: TGTGCCACGACTAGCGGGGGGACCGTCTCTGGGGCCAACGTCCTGACTTTC.

This clone occurred a few times. Germline is not matched at one junction end, which may reflect a read error. The CDR3 DNA follows: TGTGCCAGCAGCCCAGAGGGGGGGAACATTGAAGCTTTCTTT. This sequence encodes CASSPEGGNIEAFF. V is TRBV7-8 and J is TRBJ1-1, with D perhaps TRBD1 (6 bases). The CDR3 covers 14 residues. Germline V gene data show CDR1 as SGHVS and CDR2 as FQNEAQ.

The chain uses TRBV7-2 and TRBJ2-1; D gene uncertain. From germline, CDR1 is SGHTA and CDR2 FQGNSA. Between the trimmed V and J ends, which lost 6 bases and 4 bases, there was a span of 4 bases. CDR3 size: 11 residues. CDR3 residues: CASRYYNEQFF. The CDR3 nucleotides are TGTGCCAGCAGGTATTACAATGAGCAGTTCTTC. Full variable domain (outside the CDR3, taken from reference TRBV7-2 and TRBJ2-1): GAGVSQSPSNKVTEKGKDVELRCDPISGHTALYWYRQSLGQGLEFLIYFQGNSAPDKSGLPSDRFSAERTGGSVSTLTIQRTQQEDSAVYLCASRYYNEQFFGPGTRLTVL.

This chain links TRBV29-1 with TRBJ2-5; TRBD2 agrees at 7 bases. Germline CDR1 reads SQVTM; CDR2 reads ANQGSEA. The length of the CDR3 is 13 residues. V gave up 2 bases and J gave up 2 bases; unmatched junction bases: 2. The CDR3 DNA follows: TGCAGCGTTGAACTAGCGGCTCAAGAGACCCAGTACTTC. It is translated as CSVELAAQETQYF. The full variable domain, rest sourced from reference TRBV29-1 and TRBJ2-5, is SAVISQKPSRDICQRGTSLTIQCQVDSQVTMMFWYRQQPGQSLTLIATANQGSEATYESGFVIDKFPISRPNLTFSTLTVSNMSPEDSSIYLCSVELAAQETQYFGPGTRLLVL.

This chain links TRBV12-3 or TRBV12-4 with TRBJ2-7, with 7 nucleotides matching TRBD1. The length of the CDR3 is 13 residues. The V segment lost 1 base and the J segment 4 bases; nucleotides outside the gene matches: 1. CDR3 protein: CASSLVQGYEQYV. The CDR3 nucleotides are TGTGCCAGCAGTTTAGTACAGGGGTACGAGCAGTACGTC.

This chain joins TRBV7-3 and TRBJ2-1, with 10 nucleotides matching TRBD1. Germline CDR1 and CDR2: SGHTA and FQGTGA. Unmatched junction bases numbered 8, after V lost 5 bases and J lost 13 bases. CDR3 length: 13 residues. In DNA, the CDR3 is TGTGCCAGCAGCCCCAAGGGACAGGGGAGTCAGTTCTTC. Translation gives CASSPKGQGSQFF.

This clone was seen only once. The V gene is TRBV6-1, the J gene TRBJ2-5; 7 positions match TRBD1. This CDR3 comprises 16 residues. Germline-derived CDR1 and CDR2 are MNHNS and SASEGT. Losses at the gene ends were 4 bases for V and 2 bases for J; bases not matched to a gene: 10. The CDR3 DNA sequence: TGTGCCAGCAGTGGGGTTAGGACCAGGGGGCAAGAGACCCAGTACTTC. This translates into CASSGVRTRGQETQYF.

The chain carries TRBV2 and TRBJ1-5, with TRBD1 matching 8 bases. Germline V gene sequence: CDR1 SNHLY, CDR2 FYNNEI. This CDR3 spans 18 amino acids. V dropped 1 base and J dropped 0; count of bases not matched to a gene: 8. The CDR3 loop reads CASSEGPGQVYSNQPQHF. In nucleotides, the CDR3 is TGTGCCAGCAGTGAAGGTCCGGGACAGGTGTATAGCAATCAGCCCCAGCATTTT.

There are a few counts of this clone. This chain uses TRBV5-6 with TRBJ1-4; TRBD1 matches 8 bases. V lost 4 bases, J lost 5 bases, and 13 bases stayed unmatched. Germline V gene data show CDR1 as SGHDT and CDR2 as YYEEEE. The CDR3 is made up of 17 amino acids. The CDR3 sequence: CASSQNRGTGVNEKLFF. The CDR3 coding sequence is TGTGCCAGCAGCCAAAACCGTGGGACAGGTGTGAATGAAAAACTGTTTTTT.

CDR3 in amino acids: CASSERVTTGELFF. For the CDR3, the DNA is TGTGCCAGCAGTGAACGGGTGACCACCGGGGAGCTGTTTTTT. The V gene is TRBV2, the J gene TRBJ2-2; D unclear. The CDR3 totals 14 residues. Trimming took 2 bases from V and 4 from J, leaving 8 bases between them. The germline gives CDR1 SNHLY, CDR2 FYNNEI.

The chain has TRBV5-6 and TRBJ1-6; weak D call: TRBD1 (6 bases). V was cut by 0 bases and J by 7 bases, with 11 bases left in between. CDR1 and CDR2 from the germline V gene are SGHDT and YYEEEE. The CDR3 length is 15 residues. CDR3 residues: CASSLAGVGNSPLHF. Here the CDR3 DNA reads TGTGCCAGCAGCTTGGCAGGGGTTGGGAATTCACCCCTCCACTTT. The full variable domain, completed using reference TRBV5-6 and TRBJ1-6, is DAGVTQSPTHLIKTRGQQVTLRCSPKSGHDTVSWYQQALGQGPQFIFQYYEEEERQRGNFPDRFSGHQFPNYSSELNVNALLLGDSALYLCASSLAGVGNSPLHFGNGTRLTVT.

The rearrangement joins TRBV5-1 to TRBJ2-5, with 8 bases fitting TRBD1. The CDR3 is 15 amino acids. Trimming took 4 bases from V and 4 from J; bases not matched to a gene: 9. The germline gives CDR1 SGHRS, CDR2 YFSETQ. The CDR3 DNA reads as TGCGCCAGCAGCCAAGACAGGGGAGGTGGAGAGACCCAGTACTTC. Protein: CASSQDRGGGETQYF.

The chain combines TRBV5-1 with TRBJ2-5, with TRBD2 matching over 12 bases. The junction had 9 bases not matched to a gene; V was cut back by 7 bases and J by 5 bases. The CDR3 extends over 15 amino acids. Germline V gene data show CDR1 as SGHRS and CDR2 as YFSETQ. The CDR3 sequence is CASPISSGRGETQYF. Written as DNA, the CDR3 is TGCGCCAGCCCGATATCTAGCGGGAGGGGGGAGACCCAGTACTTC.

V and J are TRBV28 and TRBJ2-3; 10 nucleotides line up with TRBD2. CDR3 length: 15 residues. Germline V lookup: CDR1 MDHEN, CDR2 SYDVKM. V was pared by 2 bases and J by 2 bases, with 1 base of the junction left unmatched. The CDR3, as DNA: TGTGCCAGCAGTTTAACTAGCGGGACCACAGATACGCAGTATTTT. Residues: CASSLTSGTTDTQYF.

CDR3 nucleotide sequence: TGTGCCAGCAGTTCACTCCGCGGGGGTGAGCAGTACGTC. Encoded protein: CASSSLRGGEQYV. The chain carries TRBV12-3 or TRBV12-4 and TRBJ2-7, with TRBD2 matching over 7 bases. The CDR3 has 13 residues. Trimming cost V 4 bases and J 7 bases; bases outside gene matches: 7.

This chain uses TRBV5-4 with TRBJ2-7; weak D call: TRBD2 (5 bases). Germline CDR1 is SGHNT and CDR2 is YYREEE (reference sequence). The V end was cut by 2 bases, the J end by 5 bases, with 11 bases between. The CDR3 spans 13 residues. The CDR3: CASSLEGWHEQYF. The CDR3 DNA reads TGTGCCAGCAGCTTAGAGGGTTGGCACGAGCAGTACTTC.